The clone carrying this TCR beta chain was observed a few times. Generated by immunoSEQ multiplex PCR, the TCRdb table keeps only in-frame clones and is missing some. This sample has around 25,000 clones; around four fifths occur once, and the top ten carry approximately 15%. This sample is drawn from a study of T cell changes during pregnancy in multiple sclerosis. CDR1 and CDR2 (germline): MGHDK, SYGVNS. The CDR3 length is 10 residues. Trimming shortened V by 7 bases and J by 4 bases, and 4 bases separated the two germline ends. The receptor was isolated from a female donor in good health, enrolled as a control in a pregnancy study. The input for sequencing was CD8+ T cells from peripheral blood mononuclear cells, taken in the first trimester of pregnancy. The rearrangement uses TRBV25-1 and TRBJ2-5; D gene ambiguous. For the CDR3, the DNA is TGTGCCAGCACGGGAGAGACCCAGTACTTC. This codes for CASTGETQYF.